This paragraph reports one TCR beta chain. The antigen is undetermined. The sample originates from a study of T cells expressing NK-cell markers. Background on the study: HCMV seropositivity characterized most of the eight sequenced donors, and seronegativity one. Findings and caveats of the study: Four of the donors also had these clonotypes leading their CD3+CD56-NKG2C+ fraction. In a group of about 6 donors, dominant NKG2C+ clonotypes represented about 1.0-7.5% of CD8+ T cells.

With UMIs, 5'RACE template switching was used to make TCR beta cDNA. For each CDR3 protein, TCRdb gives one entry from its re-call of the 5' RACE reads, without DNA. The sample data list around 280,000 distinct CDR3 sequences. The source material was blood T cells: a sorted CD56 or NKG2C T cell subset, CD4+ or CD8+ T cells, or bulk PBMC T cells (not recorded which). This clonotype was obtained from a man between 18 and 29 years old in good health.

This CDR3 reads CASSYSRTRGPRNEQFF. The chain employs TRBV6-5 and TRBJ2-1; without DNA, the TCRdb call of TRBD2 cannot be checked. The CDR3 extends over 17 amino acids. The germline V gene encodes CDR1 MNHEY and CDR2 SVGAGI.